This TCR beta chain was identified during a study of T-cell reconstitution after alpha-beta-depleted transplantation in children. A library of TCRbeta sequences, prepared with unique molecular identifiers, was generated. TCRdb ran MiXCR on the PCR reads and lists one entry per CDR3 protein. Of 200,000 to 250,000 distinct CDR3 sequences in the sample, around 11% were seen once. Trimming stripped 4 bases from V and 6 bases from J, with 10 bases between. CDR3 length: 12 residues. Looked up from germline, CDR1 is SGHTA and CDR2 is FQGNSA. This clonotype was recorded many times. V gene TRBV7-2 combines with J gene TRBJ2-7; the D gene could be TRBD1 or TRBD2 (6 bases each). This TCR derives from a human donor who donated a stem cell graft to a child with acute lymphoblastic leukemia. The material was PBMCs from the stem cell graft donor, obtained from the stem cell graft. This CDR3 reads CASSSGGPEQYF. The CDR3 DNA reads TGTGCCAGCAGCTCTGGGGGGCCCGAGCAGTACTTC.